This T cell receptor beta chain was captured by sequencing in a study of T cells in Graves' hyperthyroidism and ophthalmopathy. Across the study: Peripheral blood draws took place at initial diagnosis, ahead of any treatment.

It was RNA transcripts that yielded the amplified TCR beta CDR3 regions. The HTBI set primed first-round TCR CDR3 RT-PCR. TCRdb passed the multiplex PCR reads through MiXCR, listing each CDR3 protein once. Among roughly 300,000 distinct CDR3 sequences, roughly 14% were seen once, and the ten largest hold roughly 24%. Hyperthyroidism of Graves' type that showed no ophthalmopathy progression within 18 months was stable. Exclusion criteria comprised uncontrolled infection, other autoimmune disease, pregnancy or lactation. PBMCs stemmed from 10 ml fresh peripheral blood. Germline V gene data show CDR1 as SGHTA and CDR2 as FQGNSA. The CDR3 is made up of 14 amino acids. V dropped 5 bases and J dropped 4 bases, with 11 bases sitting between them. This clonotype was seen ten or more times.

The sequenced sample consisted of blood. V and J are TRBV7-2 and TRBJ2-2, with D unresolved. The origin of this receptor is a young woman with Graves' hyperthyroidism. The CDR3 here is CASSVTSGTGELFF. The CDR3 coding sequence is TGTGCCAGCAGCGTTACCTCAGGCACCGGGGAGCTGTTTTTT.